Listed below are T cell receptor beta chains from one sample, sequenced in a study of blood T cell repertoires in COVID-19. Repertoires were generated with immunoSEQ multiplex PCR, while TCRdb's copy carries only in-frame clones and drops some. Of about 26,000 clones listed, nearly 95% were seen once; the top ten hold around 2%. The sequenced material came from peripheral blood. These receptors were taken from a human donor in a cohort sampled during active COVID-19. Each CDR3 is given with its conserved first and last residue. D genes are given only for firm matches. Part of the rows lack a size; the others show once, few, many or a class for expanded clones.

TRBJ2-3 TRBV3-1/TRBV3-2 15 once - CASSQRSHYTDTQYF TGTGCCAGCAGCCAGCGGTCACACTACACAGATACGCAGTATTTT
TRBJ2-2 TRBV30 14 few TRBD2 CAFKRGMNTGELFF TGTGCCTTTAAGCGGGGGATGAACACCGGGGAGCTGTTTTTT
TRBJ2-7 TRBV11-3 14 - TRBD1 CASSPRTGAGEQYF TGTGCCAGCAGCCCGAGGACAGGGGCTGGCGAGCAGTACTTC
TRBJ2-3 TRBV6-5 16 - TRBD2 CASSYSLAGNTDTQYF TGTGCCAGCAGTTACTCTCTAGCGGGGAACACAGATACGCAGTATTTT
TRBJ2-1 TRBV7-9 16 once TRBD2 CASELAVVTTYNEQFF TGTGCCAGCGAGCTAGCGGTTGTCACCACCTACAATGAGCAGTTCTTC
TRBJ2-7 TRBV5-1 14 - TRBD2 CASSRRAGVDEQYF TGCGCCAGCAGCCGTAGAGCGGGAGTGGACGAGCAGTACTTC
TRBJ1-1 TRBV9 13 - - CASSGGDWGGAFF TGTGCCAGCAGCGGAGGGGATTGGGGAGGAGCTTTCTTT
TRBJ2-2 TRBV28 17 once TRBD2 CASSLDFAGGRSGELFF TGTGCCAGCAGTTTAGATTTTGCGGGGGGGCGATCCGGGGAGCTGTTTTTT
TRBJ1-2 TRBV9 13 once - CASNLAGGWGYTF TGTGCCAGCAACCTAGCGGGTGGATGGGGCTACACCTTC
TRBJ2-2 TRBV10-3 14 - TRBD1 CAISQTGDTGELFF TGTGCCATCAGCCAGACAGGGGACACCGGGGAGCTGTTTTTT
TRBJ2-1 TRBV15 11 - - CATSGTGEQFF TGTGCCACCAGCGGAACCGGGGAGCAGTTCTTC
TRBJ1-4 TRBV4-1 15 - - CASSQGHAAGEKLFF TGCGCCAGCAGCCAGGGGCATGCGGCGGGAGAAAAACTGTTTTTT
TRBJ2-6 TRBV7-2 16 - - CASSLLPSSGANVLTF TGTGCCAGCAGCTTACTTCCCAGCTCTGGGGCCAACGTCCTGACTTTC
TRBJ2-3 TRBV24-1 17 - TRBD2 CATSPALGLAGTDTQYF TGTGCCACGTCGCCGGCCTTGGGACTAGCGGGCACAGATACGCAGTATTTT
TRBJ1-1 TRBV7-9 14 few - CASSKRGEVTEAFF TGTGCCAGCAGCAAGAGAGGGGAGGTCACTGAAGCTTTCTTT
TRBJ1-2 TRBV27 14 - TRBD1 CASSPSGQGGGYTF TGTGCCAGCAGTCCCTCGGGACAGGGGGGTGGCTACACCTTC
TRBJ1-2 TRBV5-1 14 once TRBD1 CASSLTGDNYGYTF TGCGCCAGCAGCCTGACAGGGGATAACTATGGCTACACCTTC
TRBJ2-1 TRBV2 14 - TRBD1 CASSERDRVNEQFF TGTGCCAGCAGCGAGCGGGACAGGGTGAATGAGCAGTTCTTC
TRBJ1-4 TRBV7-9 14 - - CASSPQGVWEKLFF TGTGCCAGCAGCCCCCAGGGTGTTTGGGAAAAACTGTTTTTT
TRBJ2-3 TRBV7-2 14 - TRBD2 CASSPGLGSDTQYF TGTGCCAGCAGCCCGGGACTAGGGTCAGATACGCAGTATTTT
TRBJ1-4 TRBV6-5 15 - TRBD1 CASLLNFWDREKLFF TGTGCCAGCTTATTGAATTTTTGGGACAGAGAAAAACTGTTTTTT
TRBJ1-1 TRBV6-1 15 few TRBD1 CASSEARGLDTEAFF TGTGCCAGCAGTGAAGCAAGGGGGCTAGACACTGAAGCTTTCTTT
TRBJ2-7 TRBV6-5 16 - TRBD2 CASSYSVAGGPYEQYF TGTGCCAGCAGTTACTCGGTAGCGGGAGGTCCCTACGAGCAGTACTTC
TRBJ2-7 TRBV6-5 11 - - CASSFGVEQYF TGTGCCAGCAGTTTCGGGGTTGAGCAGTACTTC
TRBJ2-3 TRBV4-2 16 - TRBD2 CAARGSGRGGTDTQYF TGTGCCGCCCGGGGTAGCGGGAGAGGGGGCACAGATACGCAGTATTTT
TRBJ2-3 TRBV7-2 14 - TRBD2 CASSAGGWTDTQYF TGTGCCAGCAGCGCGGGAGGCTGGACAGATACGCAGTATTTT
TRBJ2-1 TRBV12-3/TRBV12-4 12 - TRBD1 CASSRTGGEQFF TGTGCCAGCAGCAGGACAGGGGGTGAGCAGTTCTTC
TRBJ1-1 TRBV6-2/TRBV6-3 18 - - CASSQAGQQLIMNTEAFF TGTGCCAGCAGCCAAGCCGGACAGCAACTCATTATGAACACTGAAGCTTTCTTT
TRBJ2-5 TRBV11-3 15 - TRBD1 CASSLDGTARETQYF TGTGCCAGCAGCTTAGATGGGACAGCAAGAGAGACCCAGTACTTC
TRBJ2-1 TRBV15 18 - - CATSRDVAGRTTRNEQFF TGTGCCACCAGCAGAGACGTTGCGGGGCGGACCACTCGCAATGAGCAGTTCTTC
TRBJ2-4 TRBV4-1 21 - TRBD2 CASSQPGLAGATSKAKNIQYF TGCGCCAGCAGCCAACCCGGACTAGCGGGAGCCACATCGAAAGCCAAAAACATTCAGTACTTC
TRBJ1-1 TRBV7-9 16 - TRBD1 CASSPRTGGFNTEAFF TGTGCCAGCAGCCCTCGGACAGGGGGCTTTAACACTGAAGCTTTCTTT
TRBJ2-1 TRBV6-5 16 - - CASSYSRRGRYNEQFF TGTGCCAGCAGTTACTCGAGAAGAGGCCGATACAATGAGCAGTTCTTC
TRBJ2-3 TRBV3-1/TRBV3-2 13 - - CASSQDRTVTQYF TGTGCCAGCAGCCAAGATCGCACTGTCACGCAGTATTTT
TRBJ1-6 TRBV28 17 - TRBD1 CASNLRGGVGQDVPLHF TGTGCCAGCAATCTCAGAGGAGGTGTAGGACAGGACGTTCCCCTCCACTTT
TRBJ1-2 TRBV5-4 14 - - CASSLEPTNYGYTF TGTGCCAGCAGCTTGGAACCTACTAACTATGGCTACACCTTC
TRBJ2-1 TRBV28 16 - - CASSLGRVKSYNEQFF TGTGCCAGCAGTTTAGGCAGGGTTAAGTCCTACAATGAGCAGTTCTTC
TRBJ2-7 TRBV10-3 14 - TRBD1 CAISRTGATYEQYF TGTGCCATCAGTCGGACAGGTGCGACCTACGAGCAGTACTTC
TRBJ1-3 TRBV7-9 14 - TRBD1 CASSFLDRGNTIYF TGTGCCAGCAGTTTCCTGGACAGGGGAAACACCATATATTTT
TRBJ2-2 TRBV24-1 18 - TRBD2 CATSEPGLADTNTGELFF TGTGCCACCAGTGAACCGGGACTAGCGGACACGAACACCGGGGAGCTGTTTTTT
TRBJ2-3 TRBV24-1 11 - - CATSSADTQYF TGTGCCACCAGTTCAGCAGATACGCAGTATTTT
TRBJ2-7 TRBV5-4 15 - - CASSLGDSNPYEQYF TGTGCCAGCAGCTTGGGGGACTCCAACCCCTACGAGCAGTACTTC